Sequencing of this T cell receptor beta chain was carried out in a study of blood T cell repertoires in COVID-19 (dated by TCRdb to about 2020). Turning to the overall study: Samples from collaborators originated in the United States, Italy and Spain and spanned both the acute and convalescent phases of COVID-19. The prospective study material was composed of cDNA or gDNA derived from T cells, B-cell-depleted T cells, or PBMCs. Subjects who had been exposed to COVID-19, were actively infected with it, or had recovered from it provided the deeply sampled blood TCRbeta repertoires that made up the dataset. The repertoires were released in a freely available public database meant as a resource for research on the immune response to SARS-CoV-2. Samples were obtained from the ongoing ImmuneRACE study (first 160 participants) and from over 1,000 subjects provided by 6 global collaborators. Nearly every sample came with metadata listing a de-identified subject ID, COVID-19 status, age in years and sex. Where HLA class I and class II types were available, the types were taken from metadata supplied by the sample provider, not from assay-based typing. The research as a whole found: The quantity of clinical and demographic metadata differed by source and by participant and was supplied without curation.

Each collaborating institution followed its own protocols to collect whole blood in K2EDTA tubes. For TCRbeta analysis, collaborator samples were shipped as frozen whole blood, as isolated PBMCs, or as DNA extracted from either sample type. TCRbeta CDR3 regions were amplified from genomic DNA by means of the immunoSEQ Assay, a bias-controlled multiplex PCR. The authors' analysis ran thus. The number of nucleated cells in each sample was estimated from the amplification of reference gene primers within the assay. To quantify the absolute abundance of each unique TCRbeta CDR3 rearrangement, sequence reads were collapsed and filtered. Productive Simpson clonality was computed per sample as the square root of Simpson's diversity index over productive rearrangements. Drawn from immuneACCESS, this table holds only the in-frame rearrangements with V and J called that TCRdb kept. Clones are partly lost; checked studies trace under half to an unresolved V gene and leave the rest unexplained. For V, J and clone size, that table is used; D and trimming come from the DNA. This sample holds tens of thousands of clones; about 91% were observed only once. The top ten clonotypes cover 5.5% to 7% of the sample.

As regards this clone: Its antigen is not yet known. Per-nucleotide qualities are absent, and no much larger clonotype sits a single base away.

CDR1 SGHTA and CDR2 FQGNSA were looked up in the germline V gene. Inclusive of the bounding cysteine and phenylalanine, the CDR3 is 15 residues long. The sequence is cut down to CDR3 DNA, 45 bases in frame from base 1. V loses 0 bases at its end and J loses 4 bases; junction bases beyond the gene matches: 3. The rearrangement joined TRBV7-2 to TRBJ2-7; a stretch of 10 junction bases matches TRBD2. This receptor was identified in a woman aged 80 or older with acute or convalescent COVID-19. Sequenced input: peripheral blood. The CDR3 reads as follows: CASSLASGGIYEQYF. In nucleotide form, the sequence is TGTGCCAGCAGCTTAGCTAGCGGGGGGATTTACGAGCAGTACTTC.